This is a list of T cell receptor beta chains from one sample in a study of tissue T cells after allogeneic stem cell transplantation. Clones were sequenced by immunoSEQ multiplex PCR, and TCRdb holds only the in-frame ones, with some missing. The data show 950 to 1,200 clones, with around 84% seen just once and 20% to 25% held by the top ten. The sequences come from spleen tissue, collected at autopsy. These TCRs come from a female patient aged 18 to 55 with steroid-refractory graft-versus-host disease after an allogeneic stem cell transplant. Some of these T cells may belong to the graft donor. Each CDR3 is given with its conserved first and last residue.

TRBJ2-7	TRBV7-2	CASSFIGPGYEQYF
TRBJ2-7	TRBV11-1	CASSSYYEQYF
TRBJ2-2	TRBV7-8	CASSLGLSPTGELFF
TRBJ2-1	TRBV5-1	CASSLLRYEQFF
TRBJ2-7	TRBV7-2	CASSLQGGPYEQYF
TRBJ2-3	TRBV30	CAWSTDTQYF
TRBJ2-1	TRBV3-1/TRBV3-2	CASSQEALLAGGPRAYNEQFF
TRBJ2-2	TRBV6-2/TRBV6-3	CASSRAGGDTGELFF
TRBJ1-2	TRBV28	CASTKLRPDRGYGYTF
TRBJ2-3	TRBV27	CASSLSDSTDTQYF
TRBJ2-3	TRBV21-1	CANYGEPSSQSTDTQYF
TRBJ2-7	TRBV27	CASSLRIAGSGQYF
TRBJ2-7	TRBV25-1	CASLADEQYF
TRBJ2-3	TRBV4-2	CASSLSGGSTDTQYF
TRBJ1-4	TRBV5-1	CASSQNHGPGDGEKLFF
TRBJ2-2	TRBV28	CASSSQGPNTGELFF
TRBJ2-6	TRBV5-1	CASSLQGSNVLTF
TRBJ2-1	TRBV9	CASSVEGGGDEQFF
TRBJ2-3	TRBV27	CASSLWTGGGDTQYF
TRBJ2-5	TRBV27	CASSLLGTQETQYF
TRBJ1-5	TRBV6-2/TRBV6-3	CASSPRWGGYSNQPQHF
TRBJ2-1	TRBV3-1/TRBV3-2	CASSRCFPHSDNEQFF
TRBJ1-2	TRBV9	CASSVAQKTDGYTF
TRBJ2-3	TRBV5-6	CASTIERADTQYF
TRBJ1-2	TRBV2	CASSEAGPSNYGYTF
TRBJ2-5	TRBV5-1	CASSLGEETYGQGAGETQYF
TRBJ1-1	TRBV4-1	CASSPRGRVGNTEAFF
TRBJ2-7	TRBV3-1/TRBV3-2	CASSNNIPIVLDEQYF
TRBJ2-5	TRBV15	CATRDRVEETQYF
TRBJ1-2	TRBV5-1	CASSLQVNYGYTF
TRBJ1-2	TRBV5-4	CASRSGPSGGYTF
TRBJ2-2	TRBV5-6	CASRTSGRGAGELFF
TRBJ2-5	TRBV6-5	CASAPGGQETQYF
TRBJ1-2	TRBV29-1	CSVEAEYGYTF
TRBJ2-2	TRBV7-9	CASSRPGPPRSGELFF
TRBJ2-1	TRBV7-2	CASSLRLAGGNEQFF
TRBJ2-7	TRBV7-9	CASSLDRPYEQYF
TRBJ2-3	TRBV5-1	CASSLPGLAGGGDTQYF
TRBJ1-2	TRBV27	CASSFRDTHNYGYTF
TRBJ2-3	TRBV19	CASAIRGIDTDTQYF
TRBJ2-1	TRBV10-3	CAISRFGTENNEQFF
TRBJ2-1	TRBV27	CASSRLKTSGNEQFF
TRBJ2-7	TRBV15	CATGRDLGQGNEQYF
TRBJ1-1	TRBV6-6	CASTWSGQRYTEAFF
TRBJ2-3	TRBV7-7	CASSYLRREGRSKTDTQYF
TRBJ2-7	TRBV7-6	CASSPGGSYEQYF
TRBJ1-2	TRBV28	CASQTPVVANYGYTF
TRBJ2-7	TRBV6-5	CASRTGHVSYEQYF
TRBJ2-2	TRBV9	CASSPGGAGELFF
TRBJ2-5	TRBV19	CASQQRDGRATETQYF
TRBJ2-2	TRBV7-9	CASSLAQWTGELFF
TRBJ2-3	TRBV7-9	CASSGTGSGTDTQYF
TRBJ2-1	TRBV2	CASSDETSGVDNEQFF